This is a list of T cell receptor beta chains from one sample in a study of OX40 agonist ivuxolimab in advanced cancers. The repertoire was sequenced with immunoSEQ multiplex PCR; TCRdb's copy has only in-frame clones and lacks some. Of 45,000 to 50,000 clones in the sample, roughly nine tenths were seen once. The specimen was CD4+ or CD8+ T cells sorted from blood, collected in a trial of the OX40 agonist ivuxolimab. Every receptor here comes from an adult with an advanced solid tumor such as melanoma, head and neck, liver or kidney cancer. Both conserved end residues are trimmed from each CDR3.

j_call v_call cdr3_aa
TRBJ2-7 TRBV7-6 ASSLASLNEQY
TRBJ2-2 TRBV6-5 ASSLTTTGELF
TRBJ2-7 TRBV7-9 ASSSDRIGTYEQY
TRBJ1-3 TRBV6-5 ASSPGTGKNTIY
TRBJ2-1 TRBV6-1 ASATSDSSYNEQF
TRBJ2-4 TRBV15 ATSSREGKNIQY
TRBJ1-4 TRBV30 AWSPGTSNEKLF
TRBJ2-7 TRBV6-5 ASSYSERWYEQY
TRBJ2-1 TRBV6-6 ASSSGQGAGEQF
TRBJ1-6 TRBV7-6 ASSSSASGTGGSRYNSPLH
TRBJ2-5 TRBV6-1 ASSEGMSGGDNQY
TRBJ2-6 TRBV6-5 ASRLGSGANVLT
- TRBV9 ASSPTSGDEQY
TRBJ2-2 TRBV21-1 ASSSSGAPRTGELF
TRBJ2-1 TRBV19 ASSILGRDNEQF
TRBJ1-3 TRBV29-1 SVVDRGSGNTIY
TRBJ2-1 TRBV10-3 AISEYGDNEQF
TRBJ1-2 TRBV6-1 ASSPTYGYT
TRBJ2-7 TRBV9 ASSVVMGEQY
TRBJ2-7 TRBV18 ASSTSPSGLSYEQY
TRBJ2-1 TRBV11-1 ASSLASGMNEQF